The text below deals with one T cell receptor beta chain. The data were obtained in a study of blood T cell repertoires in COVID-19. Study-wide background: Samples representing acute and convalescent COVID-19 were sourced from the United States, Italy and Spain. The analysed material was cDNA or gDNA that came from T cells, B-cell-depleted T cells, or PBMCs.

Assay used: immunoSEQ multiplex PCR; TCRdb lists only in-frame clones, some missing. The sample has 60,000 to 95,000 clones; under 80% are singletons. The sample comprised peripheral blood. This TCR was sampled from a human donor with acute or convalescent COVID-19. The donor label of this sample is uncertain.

The CDR3 spells CASSKPRTGAGNTIYF. CDR3 coding DNA: TGTGCCAGCAGTAAACCCCGGACAGGGGCCGGAAACACCATATATTTT. The rearrangement joins TRBV28 to TRBJ1-3; 9 bases are shared with TRBD1. V shed 5 bases and J 4 bases; nucleotides not matched to a gene: 9. The length of the CDR3 is 16 residues. Germline values: CDR1 MDHEN, CDR2 SYDVKM. The variable domain in full, completed from reference TRBV28 and TRBJ1-3, reads DVKVTQSSRYLVKRTGEKVFLECVQDMDHENMFWYRQDPGLGLRLIYFSYDVKMKEKGDIPEGYSVSREKKERFSLILESASTNQTSMYLCASSKPRTGAGNTIYFGEGSWLTVV.